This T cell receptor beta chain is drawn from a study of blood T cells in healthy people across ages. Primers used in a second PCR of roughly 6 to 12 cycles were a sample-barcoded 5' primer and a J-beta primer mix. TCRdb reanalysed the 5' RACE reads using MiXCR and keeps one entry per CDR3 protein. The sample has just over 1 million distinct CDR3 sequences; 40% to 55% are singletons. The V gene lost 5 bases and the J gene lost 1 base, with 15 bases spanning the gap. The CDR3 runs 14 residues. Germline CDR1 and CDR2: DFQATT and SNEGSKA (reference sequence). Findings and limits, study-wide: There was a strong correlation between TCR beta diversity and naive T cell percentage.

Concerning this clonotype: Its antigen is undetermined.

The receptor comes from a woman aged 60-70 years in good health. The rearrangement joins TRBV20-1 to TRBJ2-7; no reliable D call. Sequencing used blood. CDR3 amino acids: CSAGTSYNSYEQYF. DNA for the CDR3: TGCAGTGCTGGAACCAGCTACAATTCCTACGAGCAGTACTTC.